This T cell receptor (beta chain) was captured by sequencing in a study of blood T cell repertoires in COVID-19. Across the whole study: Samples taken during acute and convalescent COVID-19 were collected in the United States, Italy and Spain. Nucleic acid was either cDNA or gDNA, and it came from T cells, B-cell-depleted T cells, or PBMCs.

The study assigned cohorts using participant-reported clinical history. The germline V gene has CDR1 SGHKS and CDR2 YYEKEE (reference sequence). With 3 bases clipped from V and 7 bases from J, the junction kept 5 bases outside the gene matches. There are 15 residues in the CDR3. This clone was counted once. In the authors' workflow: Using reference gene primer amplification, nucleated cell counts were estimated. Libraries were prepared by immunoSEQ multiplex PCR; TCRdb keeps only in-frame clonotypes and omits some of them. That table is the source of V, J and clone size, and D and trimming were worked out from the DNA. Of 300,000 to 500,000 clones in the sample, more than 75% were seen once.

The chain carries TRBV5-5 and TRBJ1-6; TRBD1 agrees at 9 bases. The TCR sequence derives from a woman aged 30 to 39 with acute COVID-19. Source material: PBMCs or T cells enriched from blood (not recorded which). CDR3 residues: CASSYGTGPNSPLHF. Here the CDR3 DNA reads TGTGCCAGCAGCTACGGGACAGGGCCGAATTCACCCCTCCACTTT.